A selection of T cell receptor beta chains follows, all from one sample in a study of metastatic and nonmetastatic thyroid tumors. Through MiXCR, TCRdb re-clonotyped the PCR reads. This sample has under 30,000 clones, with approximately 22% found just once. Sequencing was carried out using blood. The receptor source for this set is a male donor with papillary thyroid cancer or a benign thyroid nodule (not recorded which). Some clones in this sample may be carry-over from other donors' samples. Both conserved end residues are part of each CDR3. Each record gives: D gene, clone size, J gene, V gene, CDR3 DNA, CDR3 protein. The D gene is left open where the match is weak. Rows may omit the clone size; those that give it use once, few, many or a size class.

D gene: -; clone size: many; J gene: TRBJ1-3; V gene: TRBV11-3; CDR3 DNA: TGTGCCAGCAGCTTCTACGACTCTGGAAACACCATATATTTT; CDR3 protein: CASSFYDSGNTIYF
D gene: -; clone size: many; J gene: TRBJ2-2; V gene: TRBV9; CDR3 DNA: TGTGCCAGCAGCGTAAGAGGGGACCAAAACACCGGGGAGCTGTTTTTT; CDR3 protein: CASSVRGDQNTGELFF
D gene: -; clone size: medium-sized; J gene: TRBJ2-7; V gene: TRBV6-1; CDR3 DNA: TGTGCCAGCACTTCTCGTAGAGACACTTCCTACGAGCAGTACTTC; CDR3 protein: CASTSRRDTSYEQYF
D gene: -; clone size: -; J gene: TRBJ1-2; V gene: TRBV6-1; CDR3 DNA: TGTGCCAGCGACTTAAGTGGCGGCTACACCTTC; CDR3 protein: CASDLSGGYTF
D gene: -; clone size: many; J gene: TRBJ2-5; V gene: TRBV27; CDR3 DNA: TGTGCCAGCAGTTTAGGGACGGGGAGCGCAGAGACCCAGTACTTC; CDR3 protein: CASSLGTGSAETQYF
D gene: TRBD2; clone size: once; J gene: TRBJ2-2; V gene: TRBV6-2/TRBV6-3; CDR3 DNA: TGTGCCAGCACTTTGAGACTAGCCGGGCAGCTGTTTTTT; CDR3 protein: CASTLRLAGQLFF
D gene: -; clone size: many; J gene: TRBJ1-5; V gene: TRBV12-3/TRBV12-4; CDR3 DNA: TGTGCCAGCATTCCGGACCCTCAGGAGTTCAATAGCAATCAGCCCCAGCATTTT; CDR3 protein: CASIPDPQEFNSNQPQHF
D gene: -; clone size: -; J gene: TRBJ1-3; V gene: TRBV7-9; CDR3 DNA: TGTGCCAGCAGCTTAGCGCAGGGATCTGGAAACACCATATATTTT; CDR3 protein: CASSLAQGSGNTIYF
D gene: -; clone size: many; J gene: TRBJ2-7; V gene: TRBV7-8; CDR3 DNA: TGTGCCAGCAGCCCAGGGCGGTTCTCCTACGAGCAGTACTTC; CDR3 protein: CASSPGRFSYEQYF
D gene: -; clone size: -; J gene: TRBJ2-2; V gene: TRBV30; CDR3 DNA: TGTGCCTGGAGTGAGCAGGCCCGGGAAACCCGGGAGCTGTTTTTT; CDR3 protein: CAWSEQARETRELFF
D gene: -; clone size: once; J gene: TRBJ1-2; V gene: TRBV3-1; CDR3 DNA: TGTGCCAGCAGCCAAGGAGGTCTCAGGGCTGACTATGGCTACACCTTC; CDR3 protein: CASSQGGLRADYGYTF
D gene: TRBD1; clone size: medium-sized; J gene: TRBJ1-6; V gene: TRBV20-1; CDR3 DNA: TGCAGTGCTAGAGATCTTCGGACAGGGGGTCCGAATTCACCCCTCCACTTT; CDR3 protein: CSARDLRTGGPNSPLHF
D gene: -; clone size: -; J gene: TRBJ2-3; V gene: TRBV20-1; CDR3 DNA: TGCAGTGCTCCCAAACCCCGGACGGTTGGGGTCACAGATACGCAGTATTTT; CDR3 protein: CSAPKPRTVGVTDTQYF
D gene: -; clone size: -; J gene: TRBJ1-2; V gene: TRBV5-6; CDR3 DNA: TGTGCCAGCAGCTTGGGGACGGGAATTGGTTGCTATGGCTACACCTTC; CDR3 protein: CASSLGTGIGCYGYTF
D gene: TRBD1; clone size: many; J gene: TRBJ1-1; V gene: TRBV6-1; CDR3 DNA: TGTGCCAGCAGTTATACGCACAGGGGATTGGACACTGAAGCTTTCTTT; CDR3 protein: CASSYTHRGLDTEAFF
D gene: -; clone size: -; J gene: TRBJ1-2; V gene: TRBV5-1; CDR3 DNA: TGCGCCAGCAGCGCCTTCCACCAATACAGGGAGGACTATGGCTACACCTTC; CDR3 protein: CASSAFHQYREDYGYTF
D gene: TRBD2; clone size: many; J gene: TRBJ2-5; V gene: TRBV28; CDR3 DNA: TGTGCCAGCTGGGGACTAGCGGACGAGACCCAGTACTTC; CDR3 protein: CASWGLADETQYF
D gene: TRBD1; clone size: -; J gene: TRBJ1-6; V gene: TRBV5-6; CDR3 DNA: TGTCCCATCAGCTTGGAGCCCCGAAAGACAGGGCATAATTCACCCCTCCACTTT; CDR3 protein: CPISLEPRKTGHNSPLHF
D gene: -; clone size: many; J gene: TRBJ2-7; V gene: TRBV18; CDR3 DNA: TGTGCCAGCTCCCCGCGGGGAGTAGGAATGGACGAGCAGTACTTC; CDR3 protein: CASSPRGVGMDEQYF
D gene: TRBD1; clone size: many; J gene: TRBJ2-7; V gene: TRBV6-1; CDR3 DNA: TGTGCCAGCAGTTCTCAGACAGGGGGCCTCGACGAGCAGTACTTC; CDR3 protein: CASSSQTGGLDEQYF
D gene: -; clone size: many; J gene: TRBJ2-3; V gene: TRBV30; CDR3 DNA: TGTGCCTGTAATCAGGGCACAGATACGCAGTATTTT; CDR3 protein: CACNQGTDTQYF
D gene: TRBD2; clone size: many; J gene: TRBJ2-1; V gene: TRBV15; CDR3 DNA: TGTGCCACCAGCAGAGGTAGCGGGAGGGCCCCCAATGAGCAGTTCTTC; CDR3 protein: CATSRGSGRAPNEQFF
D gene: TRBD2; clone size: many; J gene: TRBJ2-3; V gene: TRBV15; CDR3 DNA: TGTGCCACCAGCAGAAGCCTAGCGGGAAGAGGAGATACGCAGTATTTT; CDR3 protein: CATSRSLAGRGDTQYF
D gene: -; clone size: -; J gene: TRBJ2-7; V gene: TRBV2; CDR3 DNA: TGTGCCAGCAGTGATCCGACACAAACCTACGAGCAGTACTTC; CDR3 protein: CASSDPTQTYEQYF
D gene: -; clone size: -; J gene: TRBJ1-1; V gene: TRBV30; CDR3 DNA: TGTGCCTGGACCTTAAAAGGGTGGGGGGCTGAAGCTTTCTTT; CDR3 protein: CAWTLKGWGAEAFF
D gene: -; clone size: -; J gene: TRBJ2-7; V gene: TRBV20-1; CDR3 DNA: TGCAGTGCAATGGACGGGTCCTACGAGCAGTACTTC; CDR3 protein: CSAMDGSYEQYF
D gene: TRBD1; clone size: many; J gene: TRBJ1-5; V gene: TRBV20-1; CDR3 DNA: TGCAGTGCGGGACAGGCGATCAATCAGCCCCAGCATTTT; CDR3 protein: CSAGQAINQPQHF
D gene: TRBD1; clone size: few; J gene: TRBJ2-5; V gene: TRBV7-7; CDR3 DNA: TGTGCTAGCAGCTCCATGACAGGGGGCGAGGAGACCCAATACTTC; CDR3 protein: CASSSMTGGEETQYF
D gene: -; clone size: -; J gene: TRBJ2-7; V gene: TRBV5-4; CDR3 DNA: TGTGCCAGCAGCTTGGCGAGTCGGAGGGGATCCGGGGAGCAGTACTTC; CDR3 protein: CASSLASRRGSGEQYF
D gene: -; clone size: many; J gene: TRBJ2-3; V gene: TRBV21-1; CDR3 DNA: TGTGCCAGCACCCCGGGGGAGCGGGGGTTCCCACATAGCACAGATACGCAGTATTTT; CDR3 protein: CASTPGERGFPHSTDTQYF
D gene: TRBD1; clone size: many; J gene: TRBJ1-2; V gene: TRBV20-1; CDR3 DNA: TGCAGTGCAAGAGACAGGGCCAACTATGGCTACACCTTC; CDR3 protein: CSARDRANYGYTF
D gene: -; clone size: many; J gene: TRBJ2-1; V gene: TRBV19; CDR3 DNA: TGTGCCAGTAAGGGAGGGGGCTACAATGAGCAGTTCTTC; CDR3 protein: CASKGGGYNEQFF
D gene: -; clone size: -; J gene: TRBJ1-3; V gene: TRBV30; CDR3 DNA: TGTGCCTGGGGACTGGAACGCTCTGGAAACATCATATATTTT; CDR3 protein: CAWGLERSGNIIYF
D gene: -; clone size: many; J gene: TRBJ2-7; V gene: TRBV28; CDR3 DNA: TGTGCCAGCAGTTCAAAGGCACATTTAAGCTCCTACGAGCAGTACTTC; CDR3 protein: CASSSKAHLSSYEQYF
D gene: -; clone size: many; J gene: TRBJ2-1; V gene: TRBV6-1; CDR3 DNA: TGTGCCAGCGGCGGATTGTCCGTCTACAATGAGCAGTTCTTC; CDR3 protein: CASGGLSVYNEQFF
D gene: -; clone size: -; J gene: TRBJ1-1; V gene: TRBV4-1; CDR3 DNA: TGCCACAGCAGCCACCGCTCTGAAGCTTTCTTT; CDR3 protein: CHSSHRSEAFF
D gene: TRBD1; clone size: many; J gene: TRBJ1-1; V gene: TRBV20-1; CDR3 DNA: TGCAGTGCTAGACAGGGGGACACTGAAGCTTTCTTT; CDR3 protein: CSARQGDTEAFF
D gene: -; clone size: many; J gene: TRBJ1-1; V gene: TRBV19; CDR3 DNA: TGTGCCAGTAGTATAGATACAGGGAGATTCACTGAAGCTTTCTTT; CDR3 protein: CASSIDTGRFTEAFF